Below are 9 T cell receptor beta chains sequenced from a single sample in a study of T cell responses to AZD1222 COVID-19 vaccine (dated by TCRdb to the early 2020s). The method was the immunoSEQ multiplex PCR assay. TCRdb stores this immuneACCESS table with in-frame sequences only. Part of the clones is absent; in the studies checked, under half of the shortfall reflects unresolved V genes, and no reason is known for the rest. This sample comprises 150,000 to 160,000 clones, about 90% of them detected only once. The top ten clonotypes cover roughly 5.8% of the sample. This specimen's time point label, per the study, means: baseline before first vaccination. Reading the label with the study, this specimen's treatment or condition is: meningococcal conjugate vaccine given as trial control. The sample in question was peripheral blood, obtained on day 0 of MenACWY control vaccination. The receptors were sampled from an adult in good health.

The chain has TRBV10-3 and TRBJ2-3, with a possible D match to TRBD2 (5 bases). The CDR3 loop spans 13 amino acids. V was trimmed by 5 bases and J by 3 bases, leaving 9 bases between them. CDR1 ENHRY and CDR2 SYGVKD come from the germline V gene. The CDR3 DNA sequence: TGTGCCATCAGTTTCCCGGGAACAGATACGCAGTATTTT. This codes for CAISFPGTDTQYF.

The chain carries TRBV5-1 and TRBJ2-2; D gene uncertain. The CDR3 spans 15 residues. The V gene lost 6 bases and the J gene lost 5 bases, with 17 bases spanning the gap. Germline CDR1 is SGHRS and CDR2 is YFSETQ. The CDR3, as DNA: TGCGCCAGCAAGAAGTTGGAGCTGGGGACCGGGGAGCTGTTTTTT. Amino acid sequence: CASKKLELGTGELFF. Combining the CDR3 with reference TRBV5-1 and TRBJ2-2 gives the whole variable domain KAGVTQTPRYLIKTRGQQVTLSCSPISGHRSVSWYQQTPGQGLQFLFEYFSETQRNKGNFPGRFSGRQFSNSRSEMNVSTLELGDSALYLCASKKLELGTGELFFGEGSRLTVL.

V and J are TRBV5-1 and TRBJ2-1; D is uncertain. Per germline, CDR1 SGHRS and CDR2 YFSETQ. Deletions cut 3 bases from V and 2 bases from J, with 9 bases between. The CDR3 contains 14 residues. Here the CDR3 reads CASSSIETYNEQFF. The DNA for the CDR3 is TGCGCCAGCAGCTCGATAGAAACCTACAATGAGCAGTTCTTC.

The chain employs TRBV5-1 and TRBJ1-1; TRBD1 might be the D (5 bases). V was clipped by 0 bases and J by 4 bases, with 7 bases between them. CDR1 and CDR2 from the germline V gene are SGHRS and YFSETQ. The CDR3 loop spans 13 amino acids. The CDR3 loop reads CASSLEGSTEAFF. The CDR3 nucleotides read TGCGCCAGCAGCTTGGAGGGGAGCACTGAAGCTTTCTTT.

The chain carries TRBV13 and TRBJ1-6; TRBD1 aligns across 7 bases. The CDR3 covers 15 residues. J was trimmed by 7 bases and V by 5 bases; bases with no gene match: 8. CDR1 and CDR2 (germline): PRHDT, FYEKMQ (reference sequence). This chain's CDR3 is CASSPRDSRNSPLHF. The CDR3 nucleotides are TGTGCCAGCAGCCCTAGGGACAGCCGAAATTCACCCCTCCACTTT.

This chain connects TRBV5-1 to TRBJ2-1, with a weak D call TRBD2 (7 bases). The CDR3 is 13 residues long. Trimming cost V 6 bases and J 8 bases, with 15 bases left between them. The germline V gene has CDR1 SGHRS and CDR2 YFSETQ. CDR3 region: CASNTGRGDEQFF. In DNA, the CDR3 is TGCGCCAGCAATACAGGGAGGGGAGATGAGCAGTTCTTC.

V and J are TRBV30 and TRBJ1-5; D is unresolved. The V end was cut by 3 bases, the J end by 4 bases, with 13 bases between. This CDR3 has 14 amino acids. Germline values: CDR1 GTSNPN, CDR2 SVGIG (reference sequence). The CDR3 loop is CAWRLIGENQPQHF. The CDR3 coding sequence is TGTGCCTGGAGGTTGATAGGAGAAAATCAGCCCCAGCATTTT.

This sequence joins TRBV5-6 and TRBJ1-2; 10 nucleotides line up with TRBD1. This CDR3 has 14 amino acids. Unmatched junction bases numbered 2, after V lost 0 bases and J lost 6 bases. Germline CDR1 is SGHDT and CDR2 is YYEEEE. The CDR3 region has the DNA TGTGCCAGCAGCTTGGTGGGACAGGGGCATGGCTACACCTTC. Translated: CASSLVGQGHGYTF.

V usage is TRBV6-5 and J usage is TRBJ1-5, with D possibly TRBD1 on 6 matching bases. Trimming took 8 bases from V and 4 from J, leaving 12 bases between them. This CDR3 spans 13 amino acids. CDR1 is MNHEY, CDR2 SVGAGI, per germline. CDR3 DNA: TGTGCCAGCTGGAGGGGGATAAATCAGCCCCAGCATTTT. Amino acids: CASWRGINQPQHF.